What follows are 17 T cell receptor beta chains derived from one specimen sequenced in a study of blood T cell repertoires in COVID-19 (dated by TCRdb to between 2020 and 2021). Receptor amplification or capture employed the immunoSEQ multiplex PCR assay. TCRdb stores this immuneACCESS table with in-frame sequences only. Part of the clones is absent; in the studies checked, under half of the shortfall reflects unresolved V genes, and no reason is known for the rest. The sample data list 30,000 to 45,000 clones, and roughly 78% of these were observed just once. 33% of the sample lies in the top ten. The material sequenced was peripheral blood. The source of these receptors is a man in his 60s with acute or convalescent COVID-19.

This clone was seen a handful of times. This chain connects TRBV6-6 to TRBJ2-1; 8 bases map to TRBD1. The CDR3 is 15 amino acids. Germline lookup yields CDR1 MNHNY and CDR2 SVGAGI (reference sequence). Trimming cost V 0 bases and J 8 bases; bases outside gene matches: 6. The CDR3 DNA follows: TGTGCCAGCAGTTACTCGGACAGGGACGGCCATGAGCAGTTCTTC. It translates to CASSYSDRDGHEQFF.

The chain combines TRBV6-5 with TRBJ1-4; D may be TRBD1 (6 bases). Germline CDR1 reads MNHEY; CDR2 reads SVGAGI. This CDR3 is built from 15 residues. Trimming left V 6 bases short and J 10 bases short, with 21 bases between. CDR3 sequence: CASRSAAGARGKLFF. The CDR3 nucleotides are TGTGCCAGCAGATCAGCCGCAGGGGCGCGAGGAAAACTGTTTTTT.

V usage is TRBV27 and J usage is TRBJ1-1; TRBD1 matches 7 bases. Germline V lookup: CDR1 MNHEY, CDR2 SMNVEV (reference sequence). This CDR3 spans 18 amino acids. The trim removed 6 bases at V and 4 bases at J, leaving 20 bases unmatched. For the CDR3, the DNA is TGTGCCAGCAGCCACGCTCCGGGGACAGCCTACTCTGTCACTGAAGCTTTCTTT. Amino acid sequence: CASSHAPGTAYSVTEAFF.

This chain uses TRBV30 with TRBJ1-1; D unclear. CDR3 length: 15 amino acids. Per germline, CDR1 GTSNPN and CDR2 SVGIG (reference sequence). Trimming shortened V by 0 bases and J by 0 bases, and 11 bases separated the two germline ends. CDR3 region: CAWSVLPGVNTEAFF. Written as DNA, the CDR3 is TGTGCCTGGAGTGTACTGCCCGGTGTGAACACTGAAGCTTTCTTT.

The chain employs TRBV7-2 and TRBJ2-4; D uncertain. The CDR3 spans 15 residues. Trimming cost V 1 base and J 0 bases, with 7 bases left between them. The V gene's germline CDR1 is SGHTA and CDR2 FQGNSA. The CDR3 nucleotides are TGTGCCAGCAGCTTAGAACATCTAGCCAAAAACATTCAGTACTTC. It codes for CASSLEHLAKNIQYF. The full variable domain, its missing parts supplied by reference TRBV7-2 and TRBJ2-4, is GAGVSQSPSNKVTEKGKDVELRCDPISGHTALYWYRQSLGQGLEFLIYFQGNSAPDKSGLPSDRFSAERTGGSVSTLTIQRTQQEDSAVYLCASSLEHLAKNIQYFGAGTRLSVL.

This clone was recorded once. The V gene is TRBV30, the J gene TRBJ1-2; no clear D. Trimming pared 3 bases from V and 1 base from J, leaving 12 bases between. The length of the CDR3 is 14 residues. Germline lookup yields CDR1 GTSNPN and CDR2 SVGIG (reference sequence). The CDR3 loop reads CAWRSHGYNYGYTF. CDR3 bases: TGTGCCTGGAGAAGCCATGGTTATAACTATGGCTACACCTTC. The full variable domain, completed using reference TRBV30 and TRBJ1-2, is SQTIHQWPATLVQPVGSPLSLECTVEGTSNPNLYWYRQAAGRGLQLLFYSVGIGQISSEVPQNLSASRPQDRQFILSSKKLLLSDSGFYLCAWRSHGYNYGYTFGSGTRLTVV.

This clone was counted at least ten times. The V and J genes are TRBV9 and TRBJ1-2, with D possibly being TRBD1 (6 bases). The CDR3 is made up of 16 amino acids. V was shortened by 4 bases and J by 0 bases, with 16 bases between the two germline ends. Germline loops: CDR1 SGDLS, CDR2 YYNGEE. The CDR3 protein is CASSQFQGNANYGYTF. CDR3 coding DNA: TGTGCCAGCAGCCAATTCCAGGGGAACGCTAACTATGGCTACACCTTC.

The genes are TRBV7-2 and TRBJ2-5, with TRBD2 matching 13 bases. Germline trimming cut 1 base from V and 4 bases from J; bases unmatched to any gene: 9. The CDR3 length is 18 residues. In germline, CDR1 is SGHTA, CDR2 FQGNSA. The CDR3 is CASSLGTSGRRLGETQYF. Here the CDR3 DNA reads TGTGCCAGCAGCTTAGGGACTAGCGGGAGAAGGCTGGGAGAGACCCAGTACTTC.

The genes are TRBV7-8 and TRBJ2-1; 9 bases are shared with TRBD2. Germline CDR1 SGHVS, CDR2 FQNEAQ. V was clipped by 3 bases and J by 3 bases; unmatched bases: 3. There are 15 residues in the CDR3. DNA for the CDR3: TGTGCCAGCAGCTTCTCTAGCGGGAACTACAATGAGCAGTTCTTC. It yields the protein CASSFSSGNYNEQFF. Full variable domain (outside the CDR3, taken from reference TRBV7-8 and TRBJ2-1): GAGVSQSPRYKVAKRGQDVALRCDPISGHVSLFWYQQALGQGPEFLTYFQNEAQLDKSGLPSDRFFAERPEGSVSTLKIQRTQQEDSAVYLCASSFSSGNYNEQFFGPGTRLTVL.

This chain connects TRBV30 to TRBJ2-3; 8 nucleotides align to TRBD2. Losses at the gene ends were 2 bases for V and 6 bases for J; bases not matched to a gene: 7. CDR1 and CDR2 from the germline V gene are GTSNPN and SVGIG (reference sequence). The CDR3 consists of 14 residues. The CDR3 DNA sequence: TGTGCCTGGAGTTGTTGGCGGGAGGTCGATACGCAGTATTTT. Residues: CAWSCWREVDTQYF.

V usage is TRBV5-8 and J usage is TRBJ1-2; D is possibly TRBD1 (5 bases). V dropped 1 base and J dropped 6 bases, with 13 bases sitting between them. In germline, CDR1 is SGHTS, CDR2 YDEGEE. The CDR3 has 14 residues. CDR3 in amino acids: CASSLTSGRHGYTF. The CDR3 DNA sequence: TGTGCCAGCAGCTTGACGTCAGGGAGGCATGGCTACACCTTC.

The chain links TRBV7-8 to TRBJ2-7, with 10 bases aligning to TRBD2. Looked up from germline, CDR1 is SGHVS and CDR2 is FQNEAQ. This CDR3 is built from 15 residues. V lost 5 bases, J lost 0 bases, and 4 bases stayed unmatched. The CDR3 loop reads CASSGRTSGSYEQYF. In nucleotides, the CDR3 is TGTGCCAGCAGCGGACGGACTAGCGGCTCCTACGAGCAGTACTTC.

This chain uses TRBV6-6 with TRBJ2-3; 10 bases line up with TRBD1. CDR1 is MNHNY, CDR2 SVGAGI, per germline (reference sequence). The junction had 15 bases not matched to a gene; V was cut back by 6 bases and J by 9 bases. CDR3 length: 16 amino acids. In DNA, the CDR3 is TGTGCCAGCAGCTACCAGGGACAGGGGTTATCCCTAACGCAGTATTTT. It is translated as CASSYQGQGLSLTQYF.

The V and J genes are TRBV7-2 and TRBJ2-7; D perhaps matches TRBD1 (5 bases). The CDR3 has 14 amino acids. The V gene's germline CDR1 is SGHTA and CDR2 FQGNSA. Trimming left V 5 bases short and J 4 bases short, with 15 bases between. The CDR3 nucleotides are TGTGCCAGCAGCGAAGGGGCCATCTCATACGAGCAGTACTTC. This sequence encodes CASSEGAISYEQYF.

This rearrangement joins TRBV11-3 to TRBJ2-3, with D maybe TRBD2 (6 bases). The germline V gene has CDR1 SGHNT and CDR2 YENEEA. V lost 1 base, J lost 2 bases, and 19 bases lay in between. There are 18 residues in the CDR3. The CDR3 reads CASSLVLSGTRITDTQYF. For the CDR3, the DNA is TGTGCCAGCAGCTTAGTCCTTAGCGGAACTCGAATCACAGATACGCAGTATTTT.

V gene TRBV28 combines with J gene TRBJ1-1; D uncertain. In germline, CDR1 is MDHEN, CDR2 SYDVKM. This CDR3 has 15 residues. Trimming shortened V by 4 bases and J by 2 bases, and 14 bases separated the two germline ends. CDR3 residues: CASSSPSAGNTEAFF. Here the CDR3 DNA reads TGTGCCAGCAGTTCACCAAGTGCGGGAAACACTGAAGCTTTCTTT.

This chain links TRBV6-5 with TRBJ1-4, with D uncertain. The CDR3 is made up of 12 amino acids. Trimming took 6 bases from V and 5 from J, leaving 7 bases between them. Germline CDR1 and CDR2: MNHEY and SVGAGI. The CDR3 sequence: CASRAPNEKLFF. In nucleotides, the CDR3 is TGTGCCAGCAGGGCACCCAATGAAAAACTGTTTTTT.